The 8 T cell receptor beta chains given below trace back to one sample, sequenced in a study of cytomegalovirus exposure and HLA in healthy donors. Data came from immunoSEQ multiplex PCR; TCRdb stores just in-frame clones and leaves some out. The profile shows about 110,000 clones, about nine tenths of them singletons. The sequenced sample consisted of PBMCs. All receptors derive from a woman between 18 and 30 years old in good health and CMV-seronegative.

The chain joins TRBV5-1 to TRBJ2-2; D is uncertain. V was trimmed by 1 base and J by 5 bases, leaving 9 bases between them. This CDR3 is 14 amino acids long. Germline-derived CDR1 and CDR2 are SGHRS and YFSETQ. CDR3 DNA sequence: TGCGCCAGCAGCTTGTTTACGGAGACCGGGGAGCTGTTTTTT. Amino acid sequence: CASSLFTETGELFF.

The chain recombines TRBV7-9 with TRBJ2-7; a possible D gene is TRBD2 (6 bases). This CDR3 contains 14 residues. V dropped 3 bases and J dropped 5 bases, with 14 bases sitting between them. CDR1 and CDR2 from the germline V gene are SEHNR and FQNEAQ (reference sequence). The CDR3 loop reads CASSFRDRGNEQYF. Here the CDR3 DNA reads TGTGCCAGCAGCTTCCGCGACCGGGGGAACGAGCAGTACTTC.

The chain joins TRBV19 to TRBJ2-1, with TRBD2 matching 8 bases. The germline V gene encodes CDR1 LNHDA and CDR2 SQIVND (reference sequence). The CDR3 spans 16 residues. With V trimmed by 5 bases and J by 4 bases, 10 bases remained unmatched. CDR3 in amino acids: CASSRGVAGGYNEQFF. Written as DNA, the CDR3 is TGTGCCAGTAGTCGAGGCGTGGCGGGAGGTTACAATGAGCAGTTCTTC.

The chain employs TRBV18 and TRBJ2-1, with 7 bases identical to TRBD2. The CDR3 extends over 18 amino acids. Germline V gene data show CDR1 as KGHSH and CDR2 as LQKENI. J was trimmed by 3 bases and V by 3 bases; bases with no gene match: 14. CDR3 protein: CASSPSWSRAGDYNEQFF. The CDR3 bases are TGTGCCAGCTCACCTTCTTGGTCTCGGGCGGGGGACTACAATGAGCAGTTCTTC.

V and J are TRBV6-5 and TRBJ1-2, with 10 bases identical to TRBD1. Losses at the gene ends were 6 bases for V and 10 bases for J; bases not matched to a gene: 5. The CDR3 consists of 12 residues. Per the germline V gene, CDR1 is MNHEY and CDR2 is SVGAGI. CDR3 sequence (DNA): TGTGCCAGCAGCACCGGGACAGGGGACTACACCTTC. Translating gives CASSTGTGDYTF.

The CDR3 nucleotides are TGTGCCAGCAGCTCCTCCGGGACAGGTCGGCAGTACTTC. This codes for CASSSSGTGRQYF. The J gene is TRBJ2-7, the V gene TRBV7-2; 8 bases fit TRBD1. Germline CDR1 reads SGHTA; CDR2 reads FQGNSA. The CDR3 spans 13 residues. Trimming at V came to 4 bases and at J to 9 bases, leaving 8 bases not matched to a gene.

There are a few counts of this clone. This rearrangement joins TRBV4-1 to TRBJ1-3; D might be TRBD1 (6 bases). The CDR3 runs to 16 residues. V shed 0 bases and J shed 10 bases, with 19 bases lying between them. The V gene's germline CDR1 is MGHRA and CDR2 YSYEKL. As DNA, the CDR3 is TGCGCCAGCAGCCAAGAACGACGGACAGCGGTCGGAACCATATATTTT. This encodes CASSQERRTAVGTIYF.

This clone was detected only a few times. V usage is TRBV5-1 and J usage is TRBJ2-2, with 8 bases identical to TRBD2. CDR1 and CDR2 from the germline V gene are SGHRS and YFSETQ. The CDR3 contains 15 residues. The ends lost 3 bases at V and 6 bases at J; junction bases unmatched: 7. CDR3 coding DNA: TGCGCCAGCAGCTCCGCGGGACTAGACGCCGGGGAGCTGTTTTTT. Translation gives CASSSAGLDAGELFF.